The text below deals with one T cell receptor beta chain. This clonotype was seen a few times. No antigen is known for it. There are no base qualities to consult, and no much larger clone falls within one base. A patient counted as having stable hyperthyroidism if there was no progression to ophthalmopathy within 18 months of follow-up. Hyperthyroidism patients were newly diagnosed, with disease duration under 2 months, and aged 18 to 65 years. Patients were excluded if they had other autoimmune diseases, uncontrolled infections, pregnancy or lactation. Clinical symptoms, serum thyroxine, TRAb, thyroid ultrasound and orbital computed tomography formed the basis of the diagnosis. Ficoll-Paque density gradient centrifugation was used to isolate PBMCs from approximately 11 ml of fresh peripheral blood. Trizol reagent was used to extract the total RNA, and its quality was then checked on an Agilent 2100 Bioanalyzer.

The source of the sample is a study of Graves' ophthalmopathy and Graves' hyperthyroidism (dated by TCRdb to between 2018 and 2020). Concerning the study at large: Peripheral blood was collected at initial diagnosis, prior to any treatment. TCR beta repertoire signatures were used to distinguish Graves' ophthalmopathy from Graves' hyperthyroidism and to predict progression to ophthalmopathy. In total, some 130 blood samples were TCR-sequenced: some 40 ophthalmopathy, under 85 hyperthyroidism and about 17 hyperthyroidism-to-ophthalmopathy patients. To explore V-J signatures that separate ophthalmopathy from hyperthyroidism, a discovery set of about 100 patients was enrolled, consisting of approximately 44 with ophthalmopathy and about 60 with stable hyperthyroidism. An independent validation cohort comprised 18 hyperthyroidism patients and 15 to 17 patients who later progressed from hyperthyroidism to ophthalmopathy. T-cell repertoires of thyroid tissue and blood were compared in several hyperthyroidism patients. Following sampling, methimazole starting at 30 mg daily was administered to hyperthyroidism patients, and high-dose intravenous methylprednisolone was administered to ophthalmopathy patients. For training and testing, the 100 or so patients in the discovery cohort were randomly divided in a 7:3 ratio.

TCR beta CDR3 regions were amplified from RNA transcripts for repertoire sequencing. HTBI primers and the Qiagen OneStep RT-PCR kit were used in a first-round RT-PCR, which was followed by a second-round multiplex PCR, size selection and purification. Libraries were sequenced on an Illumina HiSeq2000 using paired-end 100 bp reads. Processing in the source paper ran as follows. SOAPnuke was used to process the reads, removing any read that contained adapters or uncalled bases, had a mean Phred below 15, or lacked an exact match to the constant primer or identifier. High-quality paired reads were merged with COPE v1.2.5. Unique nucleotide sequences were defined as clonotypes and aligned to IMGT TRB V, D and J references using MiTCR v1.1. The analysis was limited to V-J combinations with a frequency above 0.0001, which together covered 99.2% of the repertoires. A TCR clonal expansion and chaos score per V-J combination was defined as the ratio of F50 clonal expansion to chaos observed in the TCRdist matrix. Welch's t-statistics and random forest were used to reduce features to about 14 V-J combinations, which were fed into a naive Bayes classifier. Thyroid-blood repertoire similarity was quantified with the Morisita-Horn index. TCRdb applied fastp at Q25 and MiXCR to the public reads, then kept only in-frame beta chains. For every CDR3 protein sequence, its rows merge into one entry that carries the most common genes and DNA. The V and J calls reflect TCRdb's pipeline rather than the authors' work. Recorded for this sample are hundreds of thousands of distinct CDR3 sequences; about 20% of them occurred a single time. 7.1% of the sample rests with the top ten.

V has 5 bases trimmed and J has 5 bases trimmed; junction bases matching no gene number 8. Per the germline V gene, MGHRA is the CDR1 and YSYEKL is the CDR2. The CDR3 goes from the cysteine to the phenylalanine over 14 residues. Left in the record is the CDR3 DNA by itself, 42 bases read in frame from the first base. Overall study results and their limits: Ophthalmopathy was separated from stable hyperthyroidism by the 13-signature model with about 90% sensitivity and 81% to 84% specificity in cross-validation and with 80%/75% in the test set. In validation, the model predicted ophthalmopathy progression with roughly 68% sensitivity and approximately 72% specificity; more than ten predicted patients were CT-confirmed with GO in a median of roughly 6.8 months. Most of the expanded thyroid clonotypes with a frequency above 0.001 were also detected in blood, and it was suggested that the thyroid immune response may be reflected by blood repertoires. Sample size was not statistically predetermined, and group allocation was not concealed from the investigators.

The chain is made from TRBV4-1 and TRBJ2-5; TRBD1 fits 7 bases in the junction. The receptor's source is a woman aged 18-29 years with stable Graves' hyperthyroidism. Some clones in this sample may be carry-over from other donors' samples. Donor details come from another sample of the same person, matched by shared clones. Sequencing used peripheral blood. CDR3 reads: CASSINRGQETQYF. The sequence in DNA is TGCGCCAGCAGCATCAACAGGGGACAGGAGACCCAGTACTTC.